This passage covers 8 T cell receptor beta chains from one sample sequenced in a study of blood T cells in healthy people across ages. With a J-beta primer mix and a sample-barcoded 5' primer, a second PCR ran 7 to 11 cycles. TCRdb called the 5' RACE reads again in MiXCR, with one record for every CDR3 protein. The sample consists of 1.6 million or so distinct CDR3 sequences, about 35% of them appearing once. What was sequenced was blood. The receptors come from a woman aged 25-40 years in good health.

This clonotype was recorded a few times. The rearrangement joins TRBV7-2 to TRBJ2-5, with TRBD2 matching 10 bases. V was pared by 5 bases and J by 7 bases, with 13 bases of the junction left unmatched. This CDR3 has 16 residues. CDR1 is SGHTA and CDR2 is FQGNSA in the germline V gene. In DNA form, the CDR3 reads TGTGCCAGCAGCGGGGGGGCTAGCGGGGGTTCAAGGACCCAGTACTTC. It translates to CASSGGASGGSRTQYF.

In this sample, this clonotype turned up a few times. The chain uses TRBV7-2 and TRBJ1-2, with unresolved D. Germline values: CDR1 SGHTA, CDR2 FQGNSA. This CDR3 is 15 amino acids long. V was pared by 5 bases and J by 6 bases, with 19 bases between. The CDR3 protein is CASSATLGLGDGYTF. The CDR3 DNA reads TGTGCCAGCAGCGCAACCTTGGGTCTAGGTGATGGCTACACCTTC.

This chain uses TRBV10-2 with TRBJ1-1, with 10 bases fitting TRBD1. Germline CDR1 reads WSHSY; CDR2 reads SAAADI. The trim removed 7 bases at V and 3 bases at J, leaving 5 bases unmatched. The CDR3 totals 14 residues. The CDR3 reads CASTRQGADTEAFF. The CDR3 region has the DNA TGCGCCAGCACTAGACAGGGGGCCGACACTGAAGCTTTCTTT.

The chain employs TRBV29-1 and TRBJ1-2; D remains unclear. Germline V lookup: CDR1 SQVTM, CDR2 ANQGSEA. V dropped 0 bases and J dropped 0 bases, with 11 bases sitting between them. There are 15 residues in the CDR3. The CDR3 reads CSVEDGLTPNYGYTF. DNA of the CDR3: TGCAGCGTTGAAGATGGACTGACACCTAACTATGGCTACACCTTC.

CDR3 sequence: CASSSTVMGQFF. In nucleotides, the CDR3 is TGTGCCAGCAGCTCGACGGTCATGGGGCAGTTCTTC. This sequence joins TRBV11-2 and TRBJ2-1; D gene unclear. Looked up from germline, CDR1 is SGHAT and CDR2 is FQNNGV. CDR3 length: 12 amino acids. The V gene lost 4 bases and the J gene lost 12 bases, with 13 bases spanning the gap.

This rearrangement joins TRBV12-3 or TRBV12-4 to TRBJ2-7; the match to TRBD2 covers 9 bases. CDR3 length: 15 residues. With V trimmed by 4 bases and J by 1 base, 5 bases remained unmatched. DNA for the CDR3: TGTGCCAGCAGTTCTAGCGGGACAAAGTCCTACGAGCAGTACTTC. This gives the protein CASSSSGTKSYEQYF.

In nucleotides, the CDR3 is TGTGCCTCATCCCGGGCTACCCAAGAGACCCAGTACTTC. Translated, it gives CASSRATQETQYF. The rearrangement links TRBV6-5 to TRBJ2-5; D uncertain. V was trimmed by 11 bases and J by 1 base, leaving 14 bases between them. Germline loops: CDR1 MNHEY, CDR2 SVGAGI. There are 13 residues in the CDR3.

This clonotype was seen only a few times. CDR3 residues: CASSQVQLSYNEQFF. CDR3 bases: TGCGCCAGCAGCCAAGTTCAGCTCTCCTACAATGAGCAGTTCTTC. This sequence joins TRBV4-1 and TRBJ2-1; D unclear. Germline V lookup: CDR1 MGHRA, CDR2 YSYEKL. This CDR3 contains 15 residues. Trimming pared 1 base from V and 0 bases from J, leaving 7 bases between.